This T cell receptor (beta chain) was sequenced during a study of control samples from healthy donors and cancer patients. This CDR3 comprises 15 residues. CDR1 is SEHNR, CDR2 FQNEAQ, per germline (reference sequence). Trimming removed 5 bases from V and 0 bases from J, with 14 bases in between. The repertoire was sequenced with immunoSEQ multiplex PCR; TCRdb's copy has only in-frame clones and lacks some. The data contain fewer than 65,000 clones, roughly 89% of them seen just once; the ten biggest clones take up around 1.6%. The clonotype was recovered from a man between 35 and 55 years old with colorectal cancer. Specimen: PBMCs. The chain combines TRBV7-9 with TRBJ2-7, with D hard to call. The CDR3 reads CASSPAEETSYEQYF. The CDR3 DNA follows: TGTGCCAGCAGCCCCGCGGAAGAGACCTCCTACGAGCAGTACTTC.